The 21 T cell receptor beta chains given below trace back to one sample, sequenced in a study of STAT3 mutations in large granular lymphocyte leukemia. Their antigens are not known. Study results and limitations: Every T-cell large granular lymphocyte leukemia patient had at least one immunodominant TCR beta clonotype.

The assay was immunoSEQ multiplex PCR, and TCRdb's table has in-frame clones only and misses some. Seen here are about 6,000 clones, about 32% observed once, and the top ten hold about 15%. Sample: peripheral blood mononuclear cells. These receptor sequences come from a middle-aged woman with T-cell large granular lymphocyte leukemia. Some clones in this sample may be carry-over from other donors' samples.

This clone was seen only a few times. This sequence joins TRBV7-2 and TRBJ1-5; D gene ambiguous. The CDR3 spans 14 residues. Per the germline V gene, CDR1 is SGHTA and CDR2 is FQGNSA. V lost 2 bases, J lost 4 bases, and 9 bases lay in between. The chain's CDR3 is CASSLLDGNQPQHF. The CDR3 DNA sequence: TGTGCCAGCAGCTTATTGGACGGGAATCAGCCCCAGCATTTT.

The genes are TRBV25-1 and TRBJ1-1; 7 bases are a match to TRBD1. This CDR3 is 13 amino acids long. The germline CDR1 and CDR2 sequences are MGHDK and SYGVNS. J was trimmed by 0 bases and V by 7 bases; bases with no gene match: 2. CDR3 DNA: TGTGCCAGCACCGACAGGGTGAACACTGAAGCTTTCTTT. It yields the protein CASTDRVNTEAFF.

The gene calls are TRBV4-2 and TRBJ1-1; 12 bases match TRBD1. The CDR3 extends over 18 amino acids. From germline, CDR1 is LGHNA and CDR2 YNFKEQ. V was clipped by 4 bases and J by 2 bases; unmatched bases: 11. The CDR3 nucleotides are TGTGCCAGCAGCCCGACCCCGGGACAGGGGGCTACCAACACTGAAGCTTTCTTT. Translating it yields CASSPTPGQGATNTEAFF.

V gene TRBV5-1 combines with J gene TRBJ2-5; D perhaps matches TRBD1 (6 bases). There are 14 residues in the CDR3. Germline lookup yields CDR1 SGHRS and CDR2 YFSETQ. Trimming cost V 6 bases and J 3 bases, with 15 bases left between them. The CDR3 coding sequence is TGCGCCAGCAAGGTTGTCCCAGGGGAAGAGACCCAGTACTTC. Its protein is CASKVVPGEETQYF.

The chain is built from TRBV4-3 and TRBJ1-2; possible D gene TRBD1, 5 bases. The CDR3 is 14 amino acids. In germline, CDR1 is LGHNA, CDR2 YSLEER. Trimming shortened V by 5 bases and J by 6 bases, and 16 bases separated the two germline ends. The CDR3 spells CASSTLKGWNGYTF. CDR3 nucleotides: TGCGCCAGCAGCACCCTGAAGGGGTGGAATGGCTACACCTTC.

This clone occurred once. This sequence joins TRBV13 and TRBJ2-3; D might be TRBD1 or TRBD2, each matching 5 bases. The germline gives CDR1 PRHDT, CDR2 FYEKMQ (reference sequence). The CDR3 runs to 14 residues. Deletions cut 4 bases from V and 5 bases from J, with 13 bases between. CDR3 region: CASSSSLRGDTQYF. In nucleotides, the CDR3 is TGTGCCAGCAGCTCATCCTTGAGGGGAGATACGCAGTATTTT. Using reference TRBV13 and TRBJ2-3 for the parts outside the CDR3, the full variable domain is AAGVIQSPRHLIKEKRETATLKCYPIPRHDTVYWYQQGPGQDPQFLISFYEKMQSDKGSIPDRFSAQQFSDYHSELNMSSLELGDSALYFCASSSSLRGDTQYFGPGTRLTVL.

This chain uses TRBV29-1 with TRBJ1-2; TRBD1 aligns across 11 bases. The CDR3 consists of 13 residues. V lost 7 bases and J lost 8; bases outside the gene matches: 9. The germline gives CDR1 SQVTM, CDR2 ANQGSEA. The CDR3 reads CSAWDRGEWGYTF. CDR3 nucleotide sequence: TGCAGCGCCTGGGACAGGGGGGAGTGGGGCTACACCTTC.

This clone was found a few times. V is TRBV30 and J is TRBJ1-1; D is possibly TRBD1 (5 bases). The CDR3 runs to 17 residues. Germline CDR1 is GTSNPN and CDR2 is SVGIG (reference sequence). With 3 bases removed from V and 3 bases from J, the gap between germline ends came to 23 bases. CDR3 residues: CAWSSYRDLRSDTEAFF. CDR3 sequence (DNA): TGTGCCTGGAGCTCCTATAGGGACCTTCGATCGGACACTGAAGCTTTCTTT.

This clone was seen only a few times. The V gene is TRBV5-1, the J gene TRBJ2-3; D possibly corresponds to TRBD2 (7 bases). CDR3 length equals 17 residues. Trimming stripped 4 bases from V and 4 bases from J, with 22 bases between. CDR1 and CDR2 from the germline V gene are SGHRS and YFSETQ. The CDR3 DNA reads as TGCGCCAGCAGCCCTTGGGGGGGGCTTACAGAACCAGATACGCAGTATTTT. Translation gives CASSPWGGLTEPDTQYF.

DNA for the CDR3: TGTGCCAGCTCACCGGGGGAGGGGGCCCCCTCCTACGAGCAGTACTTC. As protein: CASSPGEGAPSYEQYF. V and J are TRBV18 and TRBJ2-7, with D perhaps being TRBD1 or TRBD2 (7 bases each). Trimming took off 3 bases at V and 0 bases at J, with 15 bases between the two ends. Germline V CDR1 and CDR2: KGHSH, LQKENI. The CDR3 is 16 residues long.

This clone has just one count. Here the CDR3 reads CASTNFPLLGKNIQYF. In DNA form, the CDR3 reads TGTGCCAGCACGAACTTCCCCCTCTTAGGCAAAAACATTCAGTACTTC. This chain joins TRBV28 and TRBJ2-4; D not certain. This CDR3 region has 16 residues. V shed 7 bases and J shed 3 bases, with 19 bases lying between them. Germline CDR1 and CDR2: MDHEN and SYDVKM. The variable domain in full, with the rest retrieved from reference TRBV28 and TRBJ2-4, is DVKVTQSSRYLVKRTGEKVFLECVQDMDHENMFWYRQDPGLGLRLIYFSYDVKMKEKGDIPEGYSVSREKKERFSLILESASTNQTSMYLCASTNFPLLGKNIQYFGAGTRLSVL.

This clone was found a few times. V and J are TRBV5-4 and TRBJ1-1; D gene uncertain. The germline V gene encodes CDR1 SGHNT and CDR2 YYREEE (reference sequence). Trimming took off 0 bases at V and 1 base at J, with 4 bases between the two ends. The CDR3 consists of 13 residues. The CDR3 region is CASSLEGNTEAFF. The CDR3, as DNA: TGTGCCAGCAGCTTGGAGGGGAACACTGAAGCTTTCTTT.

This clone was counted between two and nine times. The rearrangement links TRBV29-1 to TRBJ1-1; D remains unclear. Germline V gives CDR1 SQVTM, CDR2 ANQGSEA. V was pared by 6 bases and J by 2 bases, with 13 bases between. This CDR3 contains 13 residues. CDR3 bases: TGCAGCGTGGGAAAGATTCTAAACACTGAAGCTTTCTTT. Its translation: CSVGKILNTEAFF. Complete variable domain (other parts from reference TRBV29-1 and TRBJ1-1): SAVISQKPSRDICQRGTSLTIQCQVDSQVTMMFWYRQQPGQSLTLIATANQGSEATYESGFVIDKFPISRPNLTFSTLTVSNMSPEDSSIYLCSVGKILNTEAFFGQGTRLTVV.

The sample holds a few counts of this clone. The chain combines TRBV7-6 with TRBJ1-1, with D hard to call. The length of the CDR3 is 13 residues. V lost 7 bases and J 1 base, leaving 10 bases between the germline ends. The germline V gene encodes CDR1 SGHVS and CDR2 FNYEAQ. In DNA, the CDR3 is TGTGCCAGCACCCCAATGGCGAACACTGAAGCTTTCTTT. Residues: CASTPMANTEAFF.

V usage is TRBV30 and J usage is TRBJ2-3, with D possibly called TRBD1 or TRBD2 (6 bases each). Deletions cut 1 base from V and 3 bases from J, with 14 bases between. Germline V gives CDR1 GTSNPN, CDR2 SVGIG (reference sequence). The CDR3 is made up of 15 amino acids. CDR3 coding DNA: TGTGCCTGGAGTGATCCGGGGGCGAGAACAGATACGCAGTATTTT. It codes for CAWSDPGARTDTQYF.

The gene calls are TRBV15 and TRBJ2-7, with D unresolved. The CDR3 extends over 13 amino acids. The V end lost 1 base, the J end lost 3 bases, and 7 bases lay between the germline ends. Germline values: CDR1 LNHNV, CDR2 YYDKDF (reference sequence). CDR3 loop: CATSRAGHYEQYF. The CDR3 nucleotides are TGTGCCACCAGCAGAGCTGGGCACTACGAGCAGTACTTC.

This clone was observed a few times. The chain employs TRBV7-2 and TRBJ1-1, with D uncertain. V lost 1 base to trimming and J lost 4 bases, with 4 bases between them. The CDR3 is made up of 12 amino acids. Per germline, CDR1 SGHTA and CDR2 FQGNSA. This chain's CDR3 is CASSLDATEAFF. CDR3 DNA: TGTGCCAGCAGCTTAGACGCCACTGAAGCTTTCTTT.

The V call is TRBV6-1, the J call TRBJ2-7; 8 nucleotides align to TRBD2. V shed 1 base and J 3 bases; nucleotides not matched to a gene: 5. Germline CDR1 and CDR2: MNHNS and SASEGT. The CDR3 consists of 15 residues. CDR3 nucleotides: TGTGCCAGCAGTGAAGGGGTAGCGGGAAGCTACGAGCAGTACTTC. Its translation: CASSEGVAGSYEQYF.

The chain is built from TRBV9 and TRBJ1-2; D uncertain. The CDR3 has 12 residues. The germline CDR1 and CDR2 sequences are SGDLS and YYNGEE. Trimming left V 3 bases short and J 6 bases short, with 9 bases between. CDR3 region: CASSGFRDGYTF. Written as DNA, the CDR3 is TGTGCCAGCAGCGGCTTCAGAGATGGCTACACCTTC. Based on the CDR3 plus reference TRBV9 and TRBJ1-2, the full variable domain is DSGVTQTPKHLITATGQRVTLRCSPRSGDLSVYWYQQSLDQGLQFLIQYYNGEERAKGNILERFSAQQFPDLHSELNLSSLELGDSALYFCASSGFRDGYTFGSGTRLTVV.

This clone was found a few times. The chain is built from TRBV5-1 and TRBJ2-7; no clear D gene. Germline CDR1 and CDR2: SGHRS and YFSETQ. The CDR3 runs to 11 residues. V was shortened by 4 bases and J by 4 bases, with 6 bases between the two germline ends. The chain's CDR3 is CASSGNYEQYF. CDR3 bases: TGCGCCAGCAGCGGCAATTACGAGCAGTACTTC.

This sequence joins TRBV5-1 and TRBJ1-1; D remains ambiguous. V lost 0 bases to trimming and J lost 6 bases, with 9 bases between them. Germline V gene sequence: CDR1 SGHRS, CDR2 YFSETQ. The CDR3 contains 13 residues. The CDR3 reads CASSLGPPSEAFF. The CDR3 DNA is TGCGCCAGCAGCTTGGGTCCACCCTCTGAAGCTTTCTTT.